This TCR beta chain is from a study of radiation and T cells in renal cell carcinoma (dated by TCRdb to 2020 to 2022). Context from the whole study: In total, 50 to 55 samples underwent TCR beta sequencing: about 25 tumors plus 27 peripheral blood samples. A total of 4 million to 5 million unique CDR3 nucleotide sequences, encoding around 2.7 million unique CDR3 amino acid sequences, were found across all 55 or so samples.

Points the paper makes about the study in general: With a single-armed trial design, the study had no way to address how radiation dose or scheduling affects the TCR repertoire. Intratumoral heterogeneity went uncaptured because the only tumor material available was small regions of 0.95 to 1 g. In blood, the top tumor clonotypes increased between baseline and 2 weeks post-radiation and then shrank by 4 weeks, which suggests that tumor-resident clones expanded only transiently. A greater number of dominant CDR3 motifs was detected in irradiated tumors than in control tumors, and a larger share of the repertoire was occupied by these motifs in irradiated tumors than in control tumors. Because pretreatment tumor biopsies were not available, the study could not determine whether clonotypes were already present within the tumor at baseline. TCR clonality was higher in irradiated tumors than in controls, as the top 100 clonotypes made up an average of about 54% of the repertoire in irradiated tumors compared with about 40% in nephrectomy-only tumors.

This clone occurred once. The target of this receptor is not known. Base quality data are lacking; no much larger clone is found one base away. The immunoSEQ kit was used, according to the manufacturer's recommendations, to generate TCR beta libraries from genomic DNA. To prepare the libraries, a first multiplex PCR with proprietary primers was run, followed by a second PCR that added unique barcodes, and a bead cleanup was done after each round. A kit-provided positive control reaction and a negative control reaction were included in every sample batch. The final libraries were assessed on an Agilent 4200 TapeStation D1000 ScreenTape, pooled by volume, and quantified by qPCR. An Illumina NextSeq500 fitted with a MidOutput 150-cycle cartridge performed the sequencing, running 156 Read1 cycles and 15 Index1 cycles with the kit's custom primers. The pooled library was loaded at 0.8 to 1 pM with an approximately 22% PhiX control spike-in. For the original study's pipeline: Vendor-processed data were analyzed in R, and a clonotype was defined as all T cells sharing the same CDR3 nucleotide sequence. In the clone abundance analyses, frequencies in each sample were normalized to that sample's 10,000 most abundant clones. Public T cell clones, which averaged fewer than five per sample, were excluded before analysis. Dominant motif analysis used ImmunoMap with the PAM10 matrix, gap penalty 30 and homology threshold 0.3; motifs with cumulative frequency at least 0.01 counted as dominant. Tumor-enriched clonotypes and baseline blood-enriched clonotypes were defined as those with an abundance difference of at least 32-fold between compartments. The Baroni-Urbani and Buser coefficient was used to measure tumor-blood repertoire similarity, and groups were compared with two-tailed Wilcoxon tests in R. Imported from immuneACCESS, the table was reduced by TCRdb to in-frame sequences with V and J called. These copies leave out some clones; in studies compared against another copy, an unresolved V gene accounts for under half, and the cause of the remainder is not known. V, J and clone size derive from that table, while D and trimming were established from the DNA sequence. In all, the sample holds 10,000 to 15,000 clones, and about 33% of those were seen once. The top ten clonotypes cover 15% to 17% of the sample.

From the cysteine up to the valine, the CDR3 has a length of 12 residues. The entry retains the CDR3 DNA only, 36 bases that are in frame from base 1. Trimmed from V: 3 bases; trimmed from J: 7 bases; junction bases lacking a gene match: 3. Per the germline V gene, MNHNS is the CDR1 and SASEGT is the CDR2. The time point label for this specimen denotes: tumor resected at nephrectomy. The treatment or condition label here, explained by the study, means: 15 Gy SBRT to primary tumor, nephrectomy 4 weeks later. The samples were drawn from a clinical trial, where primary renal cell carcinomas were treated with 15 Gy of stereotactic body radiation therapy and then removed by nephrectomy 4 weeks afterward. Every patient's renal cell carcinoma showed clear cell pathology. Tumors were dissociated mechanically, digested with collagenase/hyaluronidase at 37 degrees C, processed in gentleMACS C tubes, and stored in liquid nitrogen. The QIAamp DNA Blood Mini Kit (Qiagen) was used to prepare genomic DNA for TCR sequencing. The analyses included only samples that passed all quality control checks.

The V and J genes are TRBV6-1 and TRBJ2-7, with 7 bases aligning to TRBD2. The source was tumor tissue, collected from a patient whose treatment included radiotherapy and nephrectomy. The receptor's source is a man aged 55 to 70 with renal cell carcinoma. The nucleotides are TGTGCCAGCAGTGACTGGCGGGAGGAGCAGTACGTC. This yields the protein CASSDWREEQYV.